These T cell receptor beta chains were read from a single sample in a study of cytomegalovirus exposure and HLA in healthy donors. The assay was immunoSEQ multiplex PCR, and TCRdb's table has in-frame clones only and misses some. The table lists about 100,000 clones, under 85% of them singletons. The source material was PBMCs. The receptors derive from a woman in her 70s in good health and CMV-seropositive. The CDR3 runs from the conserved cysteine through the conserved F or W. The order of the fields is D gene, J gene, V gene, clone size, CDR3 DNA, CDR3 protein. A D gene is named only where the DNA matches it firmly. Some rows have no size entry. The others give once, few or many, or a class for an expanded clone.

. | TRBJ1-2 | TRBV27 | . | TGTGCCAGCAGTTTCGGGGACTCTGGAAGGGGTGGCTACACCTTC | CASSFGDSGRGGYTF
. | TRBJ1-4 | TRBV2 | once | TGTGCCAGCAGTGAACTAAGTGGGGGGTTACTGTTTTTT | CASSELSGGLLFF
TRBD1 | TRBJ1-2 | TRBV7-2 | once | TGTGCCAGCAGCTTATTACCGGGACAGATTAACTATGGCTACACCTTC | CASSLLPGQINYGYTF
TRBD1 | TRBJ1-6 | TRBV28 | . | TGTGCCAGCAGTTTAGGAGGGCAGGGGGAGGCAGCCCTCCACTTT | CASSLGGQGEAALHF
. | TRBJ1-1 | TRBV18 | . | TGTGCCAGCTCACCTGCGGCGAACACTGAAGCTTTCTTT | CASSPAANTEAFF
. | TRBJ1-2 | TRBV10-3 | . | TGTGCCATCAGAGAGGACAGAACCTATGGCTACACCTTC | CAIREDRTYGYTF
TRBD1 | TRBJ2-2 | TRBV7-6 | . | TGTGCCAGCAGCTTAGATATTATTGGACAGGGTATAGCCGGGGAGCTGTTTTTT | CASSLDIIGQGIAGELFF
TRBD1 | TRBJ1-2 | TRBV28 | . | TGTGCCAGCAGTTTAATGCAGGGGGTATTGGATGGCTACACCTTC | CASSLMQGVLDGYTF
TRBD1 | TRBJ2-5 | TRBV7-9 | few | TGTGCCAGCAGCCCTACCACAGGGGTGGAGACCCAGTACTTC | CASSPTTGVETQYF
TRBD2 | TRBJ2-1 | TRBV6-1 | . | TGTGCCAGCAGTGAAGGGACTAGATCCTACAATGAGCAGTTCTTC | CASSEGTRSYNEQFF
. | TRBJ2-2 | TRBV7-3 | . | TGTGCCAGCAGCTTATGGCTTGGCGGGGAGCTGTTTTTT | CASSLWLGGELFF
. | TRBJ1-1 | TRBV11-2 | once | TGTGCCAGCAGCTCCCGTCGCGGCGACACTGAAGCTTTCTTT | CASSSRRGDTEAFF
TRBD1 | TRBJ2-1 | TRBV19 | . | TGTGCCAGTAGTATGAGGGGCCCAGGGGGCCGGGGCTACAATGAGCAGTTCTTC | CASSMRGPGGRGYNEQFF
. | TRBJ2-5 | TRBV27 | . | TGTGCCAGCACCAAGCGAGGGAGGACGGAGACCCAGTACTTC | CASTKRGRTETQYF
TRBD1 | TRBJ2-7 | TRBV7-9 | . | TGTGCCAGCAGCCCTGAATGGGACAGCTACGAGCAGTACTTC | CASSPEWDSYEQYF
. | TRBJ1-4 | TRBV19 | once | TGTGCCACTAGCCTCAACGGTGCAACTAATGAAAAACTGTTTTTT | CATSLNGATNEKLFF
TRBD1 | TRBJ2-1 | TRBV7-3 | . | TGTGCCAGCGCCCGGGACAGCGCCTACAATGAGCAGTTCTTC | CASARDSAYNEQFF
. | TRBJ1-2 | TRBV28 | . | TGTGCCAGCAGTTTGCAGGGGCTCGACTATGGCTACACCTTC | CASSLQGLDYGYTF
. | TRBJ2-2 | TRBV27 | . | TGTGCCAGCAGTTTAAGCCGAGGGAGGACCACCGGGGAGCTGTTTTTT | CASSLSRGRTTGELFF
. | TRBJ1-2 | TRBV5-1 | . | TGCGCCAGCAGTGATGATGGGGCTTATGGCTACACCTTC | CASSDDGAYGYTF
. | TRBJ2-7 | TRBV7-9 | . | TGTGCCAGCAGCCTATCTAGCTACGAGCAGTACTTC | CASSLSSYEQYF
. | TRBJ2-1 | TRBV14 | . | TGTGCCAGCAGCCAAGATTCGGGGTACAATGAGCAGTTCTTC | CASSQDSGYNEQFF
TRBD1 | TRBJ2-1 | TRBV30 | once | TGTGCCTGGAGTCATCGCTGGACAGGGGTGGGTGAGCAGTTCTTC | CAWSHRWTGVGEQFF
TRBD2 | TRBJ2-2 | TRBV6-6 | . | TGTGCCAGCAGTTACCCAGCGGGGGGGCTTTCCGGGGAGCTGTTTTTT | CASSYPAGGLSGELFF
TRBD2 | TRBJ2-2 | TRBV5-1 | . | TGCGCCAGCTGGACAGGGGAAGCTAGCGGGGGGACCACCGGGGAGCTGTTTTTT | CASWTGEASGGTTGELFF
. | TRBJ2-1 | TRBV2 | . | TGTTCGACAGGATCCTCCTACAATGAGCAGTTCTTC | CSTGSSYNEQFF
TRBD1 | TRBJ2-5 | TRBV5-4 | . | TGTGCCAGCAGGCAGGGGGCGAAAGAGACCCAGTACTTC | CASRQGAKETQYF
. | TRBJ2-3 | TRBV4-1 | . | TGCGCCAGCAGCCAAGCATCGGGGATTAGCACAGATACGCAGTATTTT | CASSQASGISTDTQYF
TRBD2 | TRBJ2-3 | TRBV9 | . | TGTGCCAGCAGCTCACAAGTCGGGGAGGGAAGAGCAACAGATACGCAGTATTTT | CASSSQVGEGRATDTQYF
. | TRBJ1-2 | TRBV4-1 | . | TGCGCCAGCAGCCAAGATGGCCAGGGGATTTTCTATGGCTACACCTTC | CASSQDGQGIFYGYTF
. | TRBJ2-7 | TRBV7-2 | . | TGTGCCAGCCCCGACAGGACAACCTACGAGCAGTACTTC | CASPDRTTYEQYF
TRBD2 | TRBJ2-1 | TRBV5-8 | . | TGTGCCAGCAGCCCGGATCCGGGACTAGCATTGAGTGAGCAGTTCTTC | CASSPDPGLALSEQFF
TRBD1 | TRBJ2-7 | TRBV27 | . | TGTGCCAGCACCGACAGGGGGACCGAGCAGTACTTC | CASTDRGTEQYF
. | TRBJ1-4 | TRBV28 | . | TGTGCCAGCAGTTTGGAGAGAAAAGAAAAACTGTTTTTT | CASSLERKEKLFF
TRBD2 | TRBJ2-7 | TRBV5-1 | once | TGCGCCAGCAGCTGGACCGGGACTAGCGGGGCCTCCTACGAGCAGTACTTC | CASSWTGTSGASYEQYF
. | TRBJ2-6 | TRBV4-3 | . | TGCGCCAGCAGCCAGGAGGGACCTGGGTTTGGGGCCAACGTCCTGACTTTC | CASSQEGPGFGANVLTF
TRBD1 | TRBJ2-4 | TRBV5-1 | . | TGCGCCAGCAGGGGGACAGGGGACCACATTCAGTACTTC | CASRGTGDHIQYF
TRBD1 | TRBJ1-4 | TRBV30 | few | TGTGCCTGGAGTGTAAACCGACAGGGGGTGGTGGAAAAACTGTTTTTT | CAWSVNRQGVVEKLFF
. | TRBJ2-7 | TRBV6-1 | once | TGTGCCAGCACAGCGGGCCCCCTCTACGAGCAGTACTTC | CASTAGPLYEQYF
TRBD2 | TRBJ2-3 | TRBV18 | . | TGTGCCAGCTCACGACTAGCGGGGGACACAGATACGCAGTATTTT | CASSRLAGDTDTQYF
. | TRBJ2-5 | TRBV10-3 | few | TGTGCCATCAGTGGGTCGGGAGTGGAGACCCAGTACTTC | CAISGSGVETQYF
TRBD1 | TRBJ2-5 | TRBV28 | . | TGTGCCAGCCGTGGCCTACCTGGACAGGGGGGGGAGACCCAGTACTTC | CASRGLPGQGGETQYF
. | TRBJ1-5 | TRBV7-9 | few | TGTGCCAGCAGCCACTCGTCCTGGACAGTAAGCAATCAGCCCCAGCATTTT | CASSHSSWTVSNQPQHF
TRBD1 | TRBJ1-2 | TRBV4-3 | . | TGCGCCAGCAGCCAAGATACAGGGGGGTATGGCTACACCTTC | CASSQDTGGYGYTF
. | TRBJ2-7 | TRBV10-1 | . | TGCGCCAGCAGTGCAGACAGGAGATACGAGCAGTACTTC | CASSADRRYEQYF
. | TRBJ2-7 | TRBV7-9 | . | TGTGCCAGCAGCCAACGGGGGACCTCCTACGAGCAGTACTTC | CASSQRGTSYEQYF
TRBD1 | TRBJ2-3 | TRBV28 | . | TGTGCCAGCAGTGATACAGGGGATAACACAGATACGCAGTATTTT | CASSDTGDNTDTQYF
TRBD1 | TRBJ2-3 | TRBV9 | few | TGTGCCAGCAGCGCGCGGGGACAGGGCACAGATACGCAGTATTTT | CASSARGQGTDTQYF
TRBD1 | TRBJ2-7 | TRBV5-6 | . | TGTGCCAGCAGCTTGGTACGGGACAGATCCTACGAGCAGTACTTC | CASSLVRDRSYEQYF